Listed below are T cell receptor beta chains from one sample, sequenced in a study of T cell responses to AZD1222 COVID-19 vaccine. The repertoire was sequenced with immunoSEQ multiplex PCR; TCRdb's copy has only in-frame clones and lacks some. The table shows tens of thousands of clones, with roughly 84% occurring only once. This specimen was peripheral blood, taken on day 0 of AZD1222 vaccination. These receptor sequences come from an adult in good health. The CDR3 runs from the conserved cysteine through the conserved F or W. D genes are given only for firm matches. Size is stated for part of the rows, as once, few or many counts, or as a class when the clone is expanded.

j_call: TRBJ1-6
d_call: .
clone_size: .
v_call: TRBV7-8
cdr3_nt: TGTGCCAGCAGCTCCCCGGGGGCGGGTAATTCACCCCTCCACTTT
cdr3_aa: CASSSPGAGNSPLHF

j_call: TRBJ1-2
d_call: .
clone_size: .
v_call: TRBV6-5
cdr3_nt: TGTGCCAGCGTGCAGGGAATTGGGTTCGCTGGCTACACCTTC
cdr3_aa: CASVQGIGFAGYTF

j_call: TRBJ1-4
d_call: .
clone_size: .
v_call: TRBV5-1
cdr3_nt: TGCGCCAGCAGCTTGGCCCAGAGCCTAAATGAAAAACTGTTTTTT
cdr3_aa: CASSLAQSLNEKLFF

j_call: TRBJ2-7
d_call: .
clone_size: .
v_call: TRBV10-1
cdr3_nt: TGCGCCAGCAGTCGGGACAACTACGAGCAGTACTTC
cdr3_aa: CASSRDNYEQYF

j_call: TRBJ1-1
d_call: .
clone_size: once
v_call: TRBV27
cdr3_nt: TGTGCCAGCAGTCCCGAAGCAGGGGAGGAGCCGGAAGCTTTCTTT
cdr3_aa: CASSPEAGEEPEAFF

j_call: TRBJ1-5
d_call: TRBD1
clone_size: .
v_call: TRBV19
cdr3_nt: TGTGCCAGTCAGACCGGGACAGGGATCCTCGGCAATCAGCCCCAGCATTTT
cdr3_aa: CASQTGTGILGNQPQHF

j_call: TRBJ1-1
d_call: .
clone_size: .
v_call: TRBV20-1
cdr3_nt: TGCAGTGCTAGAGGCCCGGGGGGAGCTTTCTTT
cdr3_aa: CSARGPGGAFF

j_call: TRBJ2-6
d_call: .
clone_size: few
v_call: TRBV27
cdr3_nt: TGTGCCAGCAGCTCGTCCGGACGTCTCTCTGGGGCCAACGTCCTGACTTTC
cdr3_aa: CASSSSGRLSGANVLTF

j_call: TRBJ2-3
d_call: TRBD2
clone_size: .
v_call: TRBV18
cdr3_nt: TGTGCCAGCTCACCACCCGGACTAGCAGCCACAGATACGCAGTATTTT
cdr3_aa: CASSPPGLAATDTQYF

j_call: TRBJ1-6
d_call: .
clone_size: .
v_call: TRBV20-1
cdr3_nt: TGCAGTGCTGAGGGTCATTCACCCCTCCACTTT
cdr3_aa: CSAEGHSPLHF

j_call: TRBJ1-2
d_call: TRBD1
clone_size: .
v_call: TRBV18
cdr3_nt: TGTGCCAGCTCACGGACGACAGGGCACTATGGCTACACCTTC
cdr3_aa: CASSRTTGHYGYTF

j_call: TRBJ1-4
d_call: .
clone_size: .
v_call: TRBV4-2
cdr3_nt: TGTGCCAGCAGCCAAGATCTTACGGGGGAAAAACTGTTTTTT
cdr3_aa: CASSQDLTGEKLFF

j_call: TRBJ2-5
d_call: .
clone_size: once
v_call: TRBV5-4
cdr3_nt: TGTGCCAGCAGCTTGGACTATTCGCGGGAGACCCAGTACTTC
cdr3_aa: CASSLDYSRETQYF

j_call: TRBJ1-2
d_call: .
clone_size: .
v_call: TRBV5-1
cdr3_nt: TGCGCCAGCAGCTTGGCGGGAATGGGGGGCTACACCTTC
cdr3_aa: CASSLAGMGGYTF

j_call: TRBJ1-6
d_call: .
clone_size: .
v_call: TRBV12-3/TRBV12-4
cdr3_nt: TGTGCCAGCAGTACCGGGACAAGTTCACCCCTCCACTTT
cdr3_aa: CASSTGTSSPLHF

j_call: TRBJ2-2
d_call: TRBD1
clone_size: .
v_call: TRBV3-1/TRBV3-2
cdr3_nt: TGTGCCAGCAGCCACCACACAGCCGGACAGGGAAAGGGACCGAACACCGGGGAGCTGTTTTTT
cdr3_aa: CASSHHTAGQGKGPNTGELFF

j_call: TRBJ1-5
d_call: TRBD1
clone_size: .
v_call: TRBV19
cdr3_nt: TGTGCCAGTAGTATCGGACAGGTCAATCAGCCCCAGCATTTT
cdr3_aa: CASSIGQVNQPQHF

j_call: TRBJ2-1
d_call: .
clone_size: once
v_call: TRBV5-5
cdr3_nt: TGTGCCAGCAGCTTAGATTCTAGCCTCTCCTACAATGAGCAGTTCTTC
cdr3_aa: CASSLDSSLSYNEQFF

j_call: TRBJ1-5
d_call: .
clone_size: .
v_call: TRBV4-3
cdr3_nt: TGCGCCAGCAGCCAAGAAAGGTCCGGGAATCAGCCCCAGCATTTT
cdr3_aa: CASSQERSGNQPQHF

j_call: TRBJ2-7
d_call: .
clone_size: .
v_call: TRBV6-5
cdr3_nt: TGTGCCAGCAGTTACGGGTTCCCCTACGAGCAGTACTTC
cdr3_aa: CASSYGFPYEQYF

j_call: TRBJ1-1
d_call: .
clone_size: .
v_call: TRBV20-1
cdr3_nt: TGCAGTGCTAGTCCCGGACACATGAACACTGAAGCTTTCTTT
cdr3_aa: CSASPGHMNTEAFF

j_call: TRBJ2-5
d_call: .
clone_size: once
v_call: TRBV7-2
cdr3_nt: TGTGCCAGCAGCCCAAGAAGGGGCAGGGGTCAGCGAGAGACCCAGTACTTC
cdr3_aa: CASSPRRGRGQRETQYF

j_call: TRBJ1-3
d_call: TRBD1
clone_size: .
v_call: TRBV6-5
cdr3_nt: TGTGCCAGCAGAGCTACAGGGGGCTCTCGAAACACCATATATTTT
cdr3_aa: CASRATGGSRNTIYF

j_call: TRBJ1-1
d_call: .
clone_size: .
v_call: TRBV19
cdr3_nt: TGTGCCAGTAGCCCCCATGGGGATCAGACTGAAGCTTTCTTT
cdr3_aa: CASSPHGDQTEAFF

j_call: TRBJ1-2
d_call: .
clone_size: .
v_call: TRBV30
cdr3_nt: TGTGCCTGGAGGCCCGGGTCTAACTATGGCTACACCTTC
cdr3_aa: CAWRPGSNYGYTF

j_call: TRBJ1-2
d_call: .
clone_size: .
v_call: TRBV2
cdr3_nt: TGTGCCAGCAGTGAGGACAGCAAGATTTATGGCTACACCTTC
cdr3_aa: CASSEDSKIYGYTF

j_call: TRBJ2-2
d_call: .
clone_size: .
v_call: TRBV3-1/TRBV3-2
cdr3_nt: TGTGCCAGCAGCCGGAGGGGCGACACCGGGGAGCTGTTTTTT
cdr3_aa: CASSRRGDTGELFF

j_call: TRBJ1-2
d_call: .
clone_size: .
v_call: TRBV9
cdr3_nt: TGTGCCAGCAGCGTAGACCCCTTAGGTCTCCTTGGGCCTCTCTACACCTTC
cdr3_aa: CASSVDPLGLLGPLYTF

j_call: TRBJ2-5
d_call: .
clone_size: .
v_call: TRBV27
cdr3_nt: TGTGCCAGCAGTTTCACATACCAAGAGACCCAGTACTTC
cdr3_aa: CASSFTYQETQYF

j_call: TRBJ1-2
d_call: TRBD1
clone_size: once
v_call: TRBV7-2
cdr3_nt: TGTGCCAGCAGCCACGGGACAGGGGTAAACGGCTACACCTTC
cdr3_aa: CASSHGTGVNGYTF

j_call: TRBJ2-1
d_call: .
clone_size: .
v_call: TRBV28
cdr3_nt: TGTGCCAGCAGTTTATCCGCAGAGCAGTTCTTC
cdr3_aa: CASSLSAEQFF

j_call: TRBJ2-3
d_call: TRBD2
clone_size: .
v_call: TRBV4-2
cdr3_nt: TGTGCCAGCAGTCTTGAGGCGGGGGGCGGGACAGATACGCAGTATTTT
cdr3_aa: CASSLEAGGGTDTQYF

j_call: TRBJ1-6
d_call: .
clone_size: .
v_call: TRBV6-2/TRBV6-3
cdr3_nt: TGTGCCAGCAGTTACCCGGCGGCGGAGAGCTCCTATAATTCACCCCTCCACTTT
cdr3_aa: CASSYPAAESSYNSPLHF

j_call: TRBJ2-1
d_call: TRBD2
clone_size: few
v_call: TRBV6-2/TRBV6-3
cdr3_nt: TGTGCCAGCAGTTTTAGCGGGGGGAACTACAATGAGCAGTTCTTC
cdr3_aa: CASSFSGGNYNEQFF

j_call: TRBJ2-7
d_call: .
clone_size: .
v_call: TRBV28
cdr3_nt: TGTGTGGCCATGAGGGGTCCTTCCTACGAGCAGTACTTC
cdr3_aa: CVAMRGPSYEQYF

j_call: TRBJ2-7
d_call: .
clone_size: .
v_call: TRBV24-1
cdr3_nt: TGTGCCACCAGTGATGATTATAACTCCGAGCAGTACTTC
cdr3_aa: CATSDDYNSEQYF

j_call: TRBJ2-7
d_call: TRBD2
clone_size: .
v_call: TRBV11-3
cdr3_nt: TGTGCCAGCAGCTCAGGACTAGCGGGCTTCTACGAGCAGTACTTC
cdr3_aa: CASSSGLAGFYEQYF

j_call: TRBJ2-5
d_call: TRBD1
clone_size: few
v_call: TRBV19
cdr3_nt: TGTGCCAGTAGTATAGTAGGGGGGACAGGGAGGGAGACCCAGTACTTC
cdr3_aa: CASSIVGGTGRETQYF

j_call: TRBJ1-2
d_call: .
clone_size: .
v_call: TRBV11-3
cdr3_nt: TGTGCCAGCAGCTCCAACTTCAGGGGCTACACCTTC
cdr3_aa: CASSSNFRGYTF

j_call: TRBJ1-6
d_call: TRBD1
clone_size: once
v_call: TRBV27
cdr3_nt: TGTGCCAGCACCATTTCGCCAGGGGGCAATTCACCCCTCCACTTT
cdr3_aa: CASTISPGGNSPLHF

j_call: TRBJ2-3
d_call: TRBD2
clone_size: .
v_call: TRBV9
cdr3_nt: TGTGCCAGCAGCGTTCGGACTAGCGGGAGTACGGATACGCAGTATTTT
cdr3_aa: CASSVRTSGSTDTQYF